The clone carrying this T cell receptor beta chain was seen once. Its antigen is still unknown. Germline V gene data show CDR1 as SGHNT and CDR2 as YENEEA. The CDR3 contains 18 residues. Deletions cut 5 bases from V and 4 bases from J, with 23 bases between. In the PCR, 60 Vbeta and 13 Jbeta primers were used. This table comes from immunoSEQ multiplex PCR, and its TCRdb copy is limited to in-frame clones, with some not included. Here the sample spans approximately 240,000 clones, about 89% being singletons. The data belong to a study of cytomegalovirus exposure and HLA in healthy donors. The study, taken as a whole, reports: In the analysis, some V segments, TRBV6-2 and TRBV6-3 included, were excluded as indistinguishable. Reports indicate that TCR beta sequences accurately predicted the HLA-A and HLA-B alleles of most subjects. The study listed 150 to 200 cytomegalovirus-associated TCR beta chains.

Among the donors, all were healthy bone marrow donors. The receptor's source is a woman aged 18-29 years in good health and CMV-seronegative. The chain carries TRBV11-3 and TRBJ2-2; possible D gene TRBD2, 7 bases. The sequenced sample was PBMCs. The CDR3 sequence is CASSTRDGGQKVTGELFF. CDR3 bases: TGTGCCAGCAGCACCCGCGACGGGGGGCAAAAGGTCACCGGGGAGCTGTTTTTT.